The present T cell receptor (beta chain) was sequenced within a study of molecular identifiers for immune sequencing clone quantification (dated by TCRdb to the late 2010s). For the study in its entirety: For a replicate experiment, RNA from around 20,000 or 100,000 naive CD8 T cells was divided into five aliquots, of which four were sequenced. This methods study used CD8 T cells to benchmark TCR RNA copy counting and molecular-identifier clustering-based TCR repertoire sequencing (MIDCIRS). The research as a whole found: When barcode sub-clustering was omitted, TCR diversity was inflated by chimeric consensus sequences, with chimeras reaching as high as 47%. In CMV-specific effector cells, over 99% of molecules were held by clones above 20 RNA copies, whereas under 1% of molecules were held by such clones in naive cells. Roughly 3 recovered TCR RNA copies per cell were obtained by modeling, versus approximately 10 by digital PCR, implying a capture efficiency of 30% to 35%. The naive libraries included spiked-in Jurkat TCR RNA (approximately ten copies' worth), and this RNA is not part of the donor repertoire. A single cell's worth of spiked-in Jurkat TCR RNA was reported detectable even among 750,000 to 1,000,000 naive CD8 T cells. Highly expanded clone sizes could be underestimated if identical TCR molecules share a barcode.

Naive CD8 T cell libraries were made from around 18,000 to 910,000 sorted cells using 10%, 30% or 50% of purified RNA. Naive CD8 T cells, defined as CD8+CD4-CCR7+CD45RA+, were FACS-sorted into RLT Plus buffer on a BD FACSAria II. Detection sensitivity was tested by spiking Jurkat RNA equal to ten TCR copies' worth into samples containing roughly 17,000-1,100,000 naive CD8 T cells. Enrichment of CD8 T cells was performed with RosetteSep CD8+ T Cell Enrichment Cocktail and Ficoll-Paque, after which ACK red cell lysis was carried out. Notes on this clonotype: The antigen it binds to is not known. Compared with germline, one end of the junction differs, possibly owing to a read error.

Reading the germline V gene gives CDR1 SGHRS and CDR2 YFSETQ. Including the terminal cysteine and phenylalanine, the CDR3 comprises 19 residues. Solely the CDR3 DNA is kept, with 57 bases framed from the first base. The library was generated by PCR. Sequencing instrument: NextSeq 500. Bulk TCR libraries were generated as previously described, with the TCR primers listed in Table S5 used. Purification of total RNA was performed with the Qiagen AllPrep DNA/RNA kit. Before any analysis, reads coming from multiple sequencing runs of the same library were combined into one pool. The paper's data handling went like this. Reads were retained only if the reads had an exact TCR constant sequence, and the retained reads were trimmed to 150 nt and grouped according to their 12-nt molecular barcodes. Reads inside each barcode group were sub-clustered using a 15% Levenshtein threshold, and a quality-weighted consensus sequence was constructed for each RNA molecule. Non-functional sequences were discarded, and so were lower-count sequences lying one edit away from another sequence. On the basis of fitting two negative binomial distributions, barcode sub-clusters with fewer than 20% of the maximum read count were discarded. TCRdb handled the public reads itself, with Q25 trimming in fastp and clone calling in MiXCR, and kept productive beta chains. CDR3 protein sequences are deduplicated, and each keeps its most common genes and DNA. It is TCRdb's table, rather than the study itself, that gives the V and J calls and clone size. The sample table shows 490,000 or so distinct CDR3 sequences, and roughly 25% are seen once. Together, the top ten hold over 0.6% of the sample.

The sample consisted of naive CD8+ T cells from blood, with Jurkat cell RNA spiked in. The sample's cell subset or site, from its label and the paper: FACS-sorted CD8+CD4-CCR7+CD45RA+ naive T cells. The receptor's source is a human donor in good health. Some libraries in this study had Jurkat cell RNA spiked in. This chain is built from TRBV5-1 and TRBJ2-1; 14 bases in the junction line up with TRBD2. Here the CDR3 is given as CAGSLGLAGELSSYNEQFF. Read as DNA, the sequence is TGCGCCGGCAGCTTGGGACTAGCGGGGGAGCTAAGCTCCTACAATGAGCAGTTCTTC.